This TCR beta chain was documented in a study of blood T cell repertoires in COVID-19. Method: immunoSEQ multiplex PCR; TCRdb's copy keeps in-frame clones and lacks some. The table lists approximately 300,000 clones, about 89% of them singletons, with around 4.8% in the top ten. Assignments of participants to cohorts depended upon their own reported clinical history. The source is a man in his sixties who had recovered from COVID-19. Material: PBMCs or T cells enriched from blood (not recorded which).

CDR3 DNA: TGTGCCAGCAGCGCAGGCACGGGAGAATCCTATGGCTACACCTTC. This sequence encodes CASSAGTGESYGYTF. The V gene is TRBV9, the J gene TRBJ1-2; D unresolved. The CDR3 runs 15 residues. Germline lookup yields CDR1 SGDLS and CDR2 YYNGEE. Trimming left V 3 bases short and J 4 bases short, with 16 bases between. The full variable domain, in which reference TRBV9 and TRBJ1-2 provide the parts outside the CDR3, is DSGVTQTPKHLITATGQRVTLRCSPRSGDLSVYWYQQSLDQGLQFLIQYYNGEERAKGNILERFSAQQFPDLHSELNLSSLELGDSALYFCASSAGTGESYGYTFGSGTRLTVV.